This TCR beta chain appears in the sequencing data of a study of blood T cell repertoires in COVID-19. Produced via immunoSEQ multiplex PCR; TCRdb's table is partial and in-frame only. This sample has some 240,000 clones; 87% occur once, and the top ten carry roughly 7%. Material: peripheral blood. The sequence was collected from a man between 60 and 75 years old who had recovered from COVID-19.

The CDR3 reads CASSRGGEAFF. The CDR3 DNA sequence: TGTGCCAGCAGCCGAGGCGGTGAAGCTTTCTTT. V and J are TRBV5-5 and TRBJ1-1; D gene unclear. Trimming stripped 4 bases from V and 7 bases from J, with 8 bases between. Germline CDR1 is SGHKS and CDR2 is YYEKEE (reference sequence). The CDR3 runs to 11 residues.